This is a list of T cell receptor beta chains from one sample in a study of shared clonotypes between healthy human individuals. The protocol was immunoSEQ multiplex PCR, while the TCRdb copy is restricted to in-frame clones and leaves out a portion. Of some 2,100,000 clones in the sample, roughly 95% were seen once. The sequencing sample was made of naive CD4+ T cells sorted from blood. The source is a man aged 18 to 29 in good health. The CDR3 runs from the conserved cysteine through the conserved F or W. D genes are given only for firm matches. Clone size is stated in some rows and not others, as once, few, many or a class when expanded.

d_gene	abundance	v_gene	len	j_gene	CDR3nt	CDR3aa
NA	NA	TRBV27	13	TRBJ2-4	TGTGCCAGCAGTTTAAGGATCGGTGCCATTCAGTACTTC	CASSLRIGAIQYF
TRBD1	NA	TRBV18	16	TRBJ1-2	TGTGCCAGCTCACCACGAGCCTGGACAGGGGACTATGGCTACACCTTC	CASSPRAWTGDYGYTF
TRBD1	NA	TRBV5-1	16	TRBJ2-5	TGCGCCAGCAGCTTGAGGGCCCAGACAGGGCAAGAGACCCAGTACTTC	CASSLRAQTGQETQYF
NA	NA	TRBV29-1	14	TRBJ1-1	TGCAGCGTTGAAGGAGGGGGGTGGCACACTGAAGCTTTCTTT	CSVEGGGWHTEAFF
NA	NA	TRBV30	13	TRBJ1-5	TGTGCCTGGAGTGTTCTTGGTAATCAGCCCCAGCATTTT	CAWSVLGNQPQHF
NA	NA	TRBV7-3	15	TRBJ2-3	TGTGCCAGCAGCTTAAGAGGGGGTGGGCCAGATACGCAGTATTTT	CASSLRGGGPDTQYF
NA	NA	TRBV30	15	TRBJ1-3	TGTGCCTGGAGTATAAGGAAAGGGGCTGGAAACACCATATATTTT	CAWSIRKGAGNTIYF
NA	NA	TRBV6-5	15	TRBJ2-3	TGTGCCAGCAGTTACTTGACTAGGAATTACGGTACGCAGTATTTT	CASSYLTRNYGTQYF
NA	NA	TRBV20-1	11	TRBJ2-2	TGCAGTGCCAGGGAGACCGGGGAGCTGTTTTTT	CSARETGELFF
NA	NA	TRBV7-2	15	TRBJ1-5	TGTGCCAGCAGCCTAAGTGGGGGCCTCAATCAGCCCCAGCATTTT	CASSLSGGLNQPQHF
TRBD2	NA	TRBV6-1	15	TRBJ2-3	TGTGCCAGCAGTGCGTACCGGACTAGCAAAGATACGCAGTATTTT	CASSAYRTSKDTQYF
TRBD1	NA	TRBV5-1	15	TRBJ2-3	TGCGCCAGCAGCTCCGCGGGGGACAGGGGAGATACGCAGTATTTT	CASSSAGDRGDTQYF
NA	NA	TRBV29-1	12	TRBJ1-2	TGCAGCGTTGGAGGGGTAAACTATGGCTACACCTTC	CSVGGVNYGYTF
NA	NA	TRBV6-6	14	TRBJ1-6	TGTGCCAGCAGTTACAGGGAGGGTAATTCACCCCTCCACTTT	CASSYREGNSPLHF
TRBD1	NA	TRBV5-1	16	TRBJ2-3	TGCGCCAGCAGCTTGGAGGGACAGGGGACCACAGATACGCAGTATTTT	CASSLEGQGTTDTQYF
TRBD2	NA	TRBV5-1	19	TRBJ2-1	TGCGCCAGCAGCTTGGACTTTAATTCAGCGGGGGGCTCCTACAATGAGCAGTTCTTC	CASSLDFNSAGGSYNEQFF
NA	NA	TRBV5-6	14	TRBJ1-2	TGTGCCAGCAGCATAGACAGTCCTAACTATGGCTACACCTTC	CASSIDSPNYGYTF
NA	NA	TRBV6-5	12	TRBJ1-6	TGTGCCACCCGGGGGGGAAATTCACCCCTCCACTTT	CATRGGNSPLHF
NA	NA	TRBV9	16	TRBJ1-3	TGTGCCAGCAGCCAAATGGGGAGGGACTCTGGAAACACCATATATTTT	CASSQMGRDSGNTIYF
NA	once	TRBV6-1	16	TRBJ1-3	TGTGCCAGCAGTGAAGTCTATCGGAGCTCTGGAAACACCATATATTTT	CASSEVYRSSGNTIYF
TRBD2	NA	TRBV7-8	15	TRBJ2-1	TGTGCCAGCAGCTCGGGACTAGCGGGAGGACCTGAGCAGTTCTTC	CASSSGLAGGPEQFF
NA	NA	TRBV7-9	12	TRBJ2-2	TGTGCCAGCAGCTTTATTCCCGGGGAGCTGTTTTTT	CASSFIPGELFF
TRBD2	NA	TRBV5-5	16	TRBJ2-3	TGTGCCAGCAGCGGCGGATTAGCGGGGGGGCGACCCACGCAGTATTTT	CASSGGLAGGRPTQYF
TRBD2	NA	TRBV7-2	15	TRBJ2-5	TGTGCCAGCAGCTTAACAATAGCGGGAGGAGAGACCCAGTACTTC	CASSLTIAGGETQYF
TRBD2	NA	TRBV18	15	TRBJ2-1	TGTGCCAGCTCCCCAGGACTAGCGGGCTACAATGAGCAGTTCTTC	CASSPGLAGYNEQFF
TRBD1	NA	TRBV18	16	TRBJ1-1	TGTGCCAGCTCACCACGGACAGGGGGCCTAAACACTGAAGCTTTCTTT	CASSPRTGGLNTEAFF
NA	NA	TRBV4-2	13	TRBJ2-1	TGTGCCAGCAGCCAAGATCCGCCTAGCGAGCAGTTCTTC	CASSQDPPSEQFF